This TCR beta chain comes out of a study of blood T cell repertoires in COVID-19 (dated by TCRdb to 2018 to 2020). Study-wide context: Collaborator samples came from the United States, Italy and Spain and covered acute and convalescent phases of COVID-19. Where available, HLA class I and class II types were obtained from metadata supplied by the sample provider rather than from assay-based typing. The material from the prospective study consisted of cDNA or gDNA derived from T cells, B-cell-depleted T cells, or PBMCs. A de-identified subject ID, COVID-19 status, age in years and sex were almost always included in the sample metadata. The dataset comprised deeply sampled blood TCRbeta repertoires from subjects exposed to, actively infected with, or recovered from COVID-19. The repertoires were released in a freely available public database meant as a resource for research on the immune response to SARS-CoV-2. Samples came from the ongoing ImmuneRACE study (first 160 participants) plus 1,254 subjects from 6 global collaborators. Overall study results and their limits: How much clinical and demographic metadata was included differed by source and by participant, and the metadata was provided uncurated.

In Seattle, one collaborating source enrolled patients while the infection was active and tracked those patients longitudinally over the course of disease. Each collaborating institution followed its own protocols to collect whole blood in K2EDTA tubes. For TCRbeta analysis, collaborators shipped samples as frozen whole blood, isolated PBMCs, or DNA extracted from either of those sample types. TCRbeta CDR3 regions were amplified from genomic DNA using the immunoSEQ Assay, a bias-controlled multiplex PCR. In the source study's methods: The number of nucleated cells in each sample was estimated from the amplification of reference gene primers within the assay. To quantify the absolute abundance of each unique TCRbeta CDR3 rearrangement, sequence reads were collapsed and filtered. For each sample, productive Simpson clonality was calculated as the square root of Simpson's diversity index across productive rearrangements. TCRdb mirrors the immuneACCESS table, restricted to in-frame sequences. Some clones are absent from its copies; in checked studies, under half trace to an unresolved V gene, and the reason for the others is unknown. V, J and clone size were drawn from that table, and D and trimming were deduced from the DNA. This sample is represented by approximately 350,000 clones; about 90% of them were singletons. The top ten hold under 4% of the sample.

About this clone itself: Its antigen remains undetermined. The input lacks base qualities; no much larger clone sits a single base away.

The origin of this receptor is a woman aged 25 to 39 with COVID-19, enrolled during active disease. Sequencing input: peripheral blood.

The DNA reads as follows: TGTGCCAGTAGTCTGACAGGGTACACTGAAGCTTTCTTT. Its amino acids are CASSLTGYTEAFF. The sequence links TRBV19 to TRBJ1-1; TRBD1 matches 7 bases in the middle. Compared with germline, V lacks 5 bases and J lacks 3 bases; bases without a gene match: 3. CDR1 LNHDA and CDR2 SQIVND are derived from the germline V gene (reference sequence). Counted from cysteine to phenylalanine, this CDR3 has 13 amino acids. The retained sequence is limited to the CDR3, 39 bases, with the frame set at the first base.